This T cell receptor beta chain was recorded in a study of blood T cell repertoires in COVID-19. The overall study: COVID-19 samples from acute and convalescent phases originated in the United States, Italy and Spain. T cells, B-cell-depleted T cells, or PBMCs provided the cDNA or gDNA that served as material.

Per the original methods: Amplification of reference gene primers provided the estimated nucleated cell counts. TCRdb's table, derived via immunoSEQ multiplex PCR, lists solely in-frame clones and lacks some. D and trimming come from the DNA, and the V and J calls and clone size come from that table. The sample shows 55,000 to 90,000 clones, roughly 84% of them seen only once. The CDR3 is made up of 16 amino acids. V was pared by 4 bases and J by 8 bases, with 12 bases of the junction left unmatched. Germline assignment: CDR1 MNHEY and CDR2 SVGAGI. The chain joins TRBV6-5 to TRBJ2-1; 9 nucleotides align to TRBD1. Material for sequencing was peripheral blood. This clonotype was sampled from a woman aged 60-75 years with acute or convalescent COVID-19. CDR3 bases: TGTGCCAGCAGTTCCCGGCGACAGGGGGGGATGGATGAGCAGTTCTTC. It specifies CASSSRRQGGMDEQFF.